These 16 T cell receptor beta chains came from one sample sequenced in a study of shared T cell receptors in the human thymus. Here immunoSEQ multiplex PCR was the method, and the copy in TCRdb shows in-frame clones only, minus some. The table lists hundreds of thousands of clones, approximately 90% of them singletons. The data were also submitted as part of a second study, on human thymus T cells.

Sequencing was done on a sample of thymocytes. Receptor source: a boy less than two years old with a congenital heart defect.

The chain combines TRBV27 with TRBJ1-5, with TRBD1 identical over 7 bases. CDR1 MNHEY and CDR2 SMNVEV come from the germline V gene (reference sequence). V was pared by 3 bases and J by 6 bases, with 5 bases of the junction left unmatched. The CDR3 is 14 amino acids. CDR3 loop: CASSFQHRGQPQHF. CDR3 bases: TGTGCCAGCAGTTTTCAACACAGGGGTCAGCCCCAGCATTTT.

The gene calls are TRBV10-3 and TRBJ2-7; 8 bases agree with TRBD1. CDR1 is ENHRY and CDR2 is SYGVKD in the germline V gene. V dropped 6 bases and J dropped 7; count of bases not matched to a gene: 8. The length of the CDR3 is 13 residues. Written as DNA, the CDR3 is TGTGCCATCAGCGTGCAGGGGGCCTGGGAGCAGTACTTC. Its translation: CAISVQGAWEQYF.

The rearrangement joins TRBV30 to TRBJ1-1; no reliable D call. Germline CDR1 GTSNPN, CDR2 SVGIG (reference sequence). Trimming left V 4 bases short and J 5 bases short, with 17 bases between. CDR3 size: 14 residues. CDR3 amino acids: CAWTPPLGLTEAFF. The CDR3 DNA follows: TGTGCCTGGACCCCACCCCTGGGCCTAACTGAAGCTTTCTTT.

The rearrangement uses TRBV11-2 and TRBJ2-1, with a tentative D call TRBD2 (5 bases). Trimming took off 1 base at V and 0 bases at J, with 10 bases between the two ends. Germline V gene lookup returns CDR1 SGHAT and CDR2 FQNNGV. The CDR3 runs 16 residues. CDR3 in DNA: TGTGCCAGCAGCTTAGTGGTAGCGAGCTCCTACAATGAGCAGTTCTTC. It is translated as CASSLVVASSYNEQFF.

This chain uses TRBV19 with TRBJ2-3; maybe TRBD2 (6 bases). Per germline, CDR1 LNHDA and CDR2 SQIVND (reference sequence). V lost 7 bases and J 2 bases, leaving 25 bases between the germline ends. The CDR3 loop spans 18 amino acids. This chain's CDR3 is CASTYPKVADFPTDTQYF. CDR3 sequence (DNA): TGTGCCAGTACCTATCCCAAGGTAGCGGACTTTCCCACAGATACGCAGTATTTT.

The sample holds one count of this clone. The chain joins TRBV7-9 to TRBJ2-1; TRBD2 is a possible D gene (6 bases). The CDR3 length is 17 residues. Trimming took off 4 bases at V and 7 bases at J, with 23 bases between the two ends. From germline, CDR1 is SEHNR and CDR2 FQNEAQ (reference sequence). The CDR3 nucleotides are TGTGCCAGCAGCTCCCCTTCTGCTGAGGGGCGGGGAAATGAGCAGTTCTTC. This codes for CASSSPSAEGRGNEQFF.

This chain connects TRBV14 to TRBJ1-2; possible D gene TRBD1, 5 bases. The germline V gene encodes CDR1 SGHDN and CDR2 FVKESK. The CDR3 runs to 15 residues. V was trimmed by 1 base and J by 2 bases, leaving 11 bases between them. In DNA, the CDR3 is TGTGCCAGCAGCCAAGGGCCCAGGGCCAACTATGGCTACACCTTC. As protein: CASSQGPRANYGYTF.

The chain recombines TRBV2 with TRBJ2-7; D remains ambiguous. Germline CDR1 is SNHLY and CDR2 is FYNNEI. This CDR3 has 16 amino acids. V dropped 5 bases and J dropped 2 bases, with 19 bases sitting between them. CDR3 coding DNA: TGTGCCAGCAGTCCGGAGTTCAAACCTCGAACCTACGAGCAGTACTTC. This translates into CASSPEFKPRTYEQYF.

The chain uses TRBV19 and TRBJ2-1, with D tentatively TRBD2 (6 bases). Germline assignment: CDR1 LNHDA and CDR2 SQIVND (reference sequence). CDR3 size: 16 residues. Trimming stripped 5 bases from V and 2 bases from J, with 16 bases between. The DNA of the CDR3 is TGTGCCAGTAGTCCGACCGGCGGGACTCCCTACAATGAGCAGTTCTTC. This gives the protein CASSPTGGTPYNEQFF.

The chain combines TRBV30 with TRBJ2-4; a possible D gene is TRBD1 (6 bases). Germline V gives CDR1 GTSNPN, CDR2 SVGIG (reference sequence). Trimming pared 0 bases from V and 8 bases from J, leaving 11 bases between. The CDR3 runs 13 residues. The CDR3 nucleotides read TGTGCCTGGAGTGTAGATAAGGGGGACATTCAGTACTTC. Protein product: CAWSVDKGDIQYF.

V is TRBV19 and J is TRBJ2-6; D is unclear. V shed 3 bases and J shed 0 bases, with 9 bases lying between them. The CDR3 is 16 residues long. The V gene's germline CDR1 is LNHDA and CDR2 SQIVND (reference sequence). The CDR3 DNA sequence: TGTGCCAGTAGTATGGCAACCGTCTCTGGGGCCAACGTCCTGACTTTC. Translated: CASSMATVSGANVLTF.

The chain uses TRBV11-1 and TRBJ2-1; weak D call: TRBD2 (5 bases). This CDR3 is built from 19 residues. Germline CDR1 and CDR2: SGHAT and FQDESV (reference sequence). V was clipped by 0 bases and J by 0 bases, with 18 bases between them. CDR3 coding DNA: TGTGCCAGCAGCTTAGCATTTCGGACTCAAGAACCCTCCTACAATGAGCAGTTCTTC. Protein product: CASSLAFRTQEPSYNEQFF.

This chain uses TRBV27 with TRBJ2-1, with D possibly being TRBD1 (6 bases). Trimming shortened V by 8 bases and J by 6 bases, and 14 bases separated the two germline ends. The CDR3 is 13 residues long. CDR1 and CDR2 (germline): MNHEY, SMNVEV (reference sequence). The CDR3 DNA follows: TGTGCCAGCGCCACGGGACAAATCAATGAGCAGTTCTTC. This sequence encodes CASATGQINEQFF.

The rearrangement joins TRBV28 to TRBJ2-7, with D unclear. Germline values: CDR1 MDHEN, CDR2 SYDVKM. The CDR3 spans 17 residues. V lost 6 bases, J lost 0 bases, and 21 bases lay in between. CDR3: CASSFPGSVSSSYEQYF. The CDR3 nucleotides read TGTGCCAGCAGCTTCCCTGGGTCTGTTTCTAGCTCCTACGAGCAGTACTTC.

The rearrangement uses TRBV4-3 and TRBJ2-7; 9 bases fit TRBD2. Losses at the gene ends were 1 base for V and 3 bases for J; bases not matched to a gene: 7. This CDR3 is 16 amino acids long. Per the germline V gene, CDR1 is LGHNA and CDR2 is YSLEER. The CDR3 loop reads CASSQAPGTSSYEQYF. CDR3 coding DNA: TGCGCCAGCAGCCAAGCCCCCGGGACTAGCAGCTACGAGCAGTACTTC.

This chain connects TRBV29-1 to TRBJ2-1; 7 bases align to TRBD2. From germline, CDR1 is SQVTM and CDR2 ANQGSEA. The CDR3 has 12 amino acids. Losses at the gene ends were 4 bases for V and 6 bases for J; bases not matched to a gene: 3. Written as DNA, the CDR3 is TGCAGCGTTGGGGCTAGCGGCAATGAGCAGTTCTTC. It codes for CSVGASGNEQFF.